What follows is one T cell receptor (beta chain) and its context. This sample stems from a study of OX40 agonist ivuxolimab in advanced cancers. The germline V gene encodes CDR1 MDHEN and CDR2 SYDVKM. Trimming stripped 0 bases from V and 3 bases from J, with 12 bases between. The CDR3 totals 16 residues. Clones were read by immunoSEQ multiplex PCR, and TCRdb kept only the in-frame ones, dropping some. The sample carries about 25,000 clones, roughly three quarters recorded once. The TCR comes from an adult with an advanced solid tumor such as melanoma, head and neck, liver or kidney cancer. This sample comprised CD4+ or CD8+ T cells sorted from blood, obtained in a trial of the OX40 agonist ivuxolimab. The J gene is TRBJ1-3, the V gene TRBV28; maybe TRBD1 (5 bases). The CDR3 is CASSLWGGGSGNTIYF. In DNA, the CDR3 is TGTGCCAGCAGTTTATGGGGGGGAGGTAGTGGAAACACCATATATTTT.